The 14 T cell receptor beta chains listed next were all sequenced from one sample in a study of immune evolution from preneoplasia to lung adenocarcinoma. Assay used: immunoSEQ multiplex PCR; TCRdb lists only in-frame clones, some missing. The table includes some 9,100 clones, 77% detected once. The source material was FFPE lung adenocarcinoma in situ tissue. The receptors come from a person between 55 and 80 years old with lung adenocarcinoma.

This CDR3 is CASTHKAGYTF. The CDR3 nucleotides read TGTGCCAGCACCCACAAAGCAGGCTACACCTTC. The chain has TRBV28 and TRBJ1-2; D is unclear. V was pared by 7 bases and J by 8 bases, with 11 bases between. The CDR3 has 11 residues. The germline V gene encodes CDR1 MDHEN and CDR2 SYDVKM.

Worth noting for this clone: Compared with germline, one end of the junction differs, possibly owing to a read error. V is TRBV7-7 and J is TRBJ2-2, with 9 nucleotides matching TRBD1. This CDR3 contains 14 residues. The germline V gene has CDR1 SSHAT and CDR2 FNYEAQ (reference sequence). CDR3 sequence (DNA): TGTGCTAGCAGTTCGGACAGGGGCACCGGGGAGCTGTTTTTT. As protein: CASSSDRGTGELFF.

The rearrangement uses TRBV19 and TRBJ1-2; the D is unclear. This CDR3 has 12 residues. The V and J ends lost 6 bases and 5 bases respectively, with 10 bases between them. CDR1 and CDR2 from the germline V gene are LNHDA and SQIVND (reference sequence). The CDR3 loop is CASRKGQYGYTF. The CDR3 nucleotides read TGTGCCAGTAGGAAAGGGCAGTATGGCTACACCTTC.

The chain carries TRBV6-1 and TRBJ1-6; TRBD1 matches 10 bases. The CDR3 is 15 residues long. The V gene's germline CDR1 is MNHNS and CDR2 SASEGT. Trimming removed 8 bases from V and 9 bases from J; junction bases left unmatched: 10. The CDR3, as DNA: TGTGCCAGCGGTCATGAGACAGGGGGCGGTTCACCCCTCCACTTT. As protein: CASGHETGGGSPLHF.

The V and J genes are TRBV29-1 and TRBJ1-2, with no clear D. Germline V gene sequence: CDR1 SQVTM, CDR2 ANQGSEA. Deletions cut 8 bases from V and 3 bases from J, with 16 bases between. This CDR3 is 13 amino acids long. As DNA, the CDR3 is TGCAGCTCCGATAAGATGATTGACTATGGCTACACCTTC. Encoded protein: CSSDKMIDYGYTF.

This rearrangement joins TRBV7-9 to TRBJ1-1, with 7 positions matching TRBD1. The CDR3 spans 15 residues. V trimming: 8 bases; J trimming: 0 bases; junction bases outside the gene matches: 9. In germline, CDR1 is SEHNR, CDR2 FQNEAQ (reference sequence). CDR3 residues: CASHPPGGVNTEAFF. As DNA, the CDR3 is TGTGCCAGCCATCCCCCAGGGGGGGTGAACACTGAAGCTTTCTTT.

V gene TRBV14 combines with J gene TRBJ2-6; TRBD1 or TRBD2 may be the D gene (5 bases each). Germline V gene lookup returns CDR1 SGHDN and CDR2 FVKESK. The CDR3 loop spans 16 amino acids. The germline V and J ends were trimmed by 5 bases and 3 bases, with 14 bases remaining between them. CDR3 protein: CASSDWGLGGANVLTF. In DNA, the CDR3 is TGTGCCAGCAGCGATTGGGGGTTAGGTGGGGCCAACGTCCTGACTTTC.

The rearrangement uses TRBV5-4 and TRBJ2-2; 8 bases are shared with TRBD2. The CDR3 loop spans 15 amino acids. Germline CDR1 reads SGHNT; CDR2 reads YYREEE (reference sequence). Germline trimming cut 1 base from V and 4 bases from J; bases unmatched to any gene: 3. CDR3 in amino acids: CASSLSGGVTGELFF. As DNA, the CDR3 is TGTGCCAGCAGCTTGTCCGGGGGGGTCACCGGGGAGCTGTTTTTT.

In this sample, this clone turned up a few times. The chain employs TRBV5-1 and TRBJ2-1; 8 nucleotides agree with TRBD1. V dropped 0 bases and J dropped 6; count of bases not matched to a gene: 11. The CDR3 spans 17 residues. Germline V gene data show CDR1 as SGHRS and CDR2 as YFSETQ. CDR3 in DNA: TGCGCCAGCAGCTTGGGACTCTGGGACAGGCTAGGCAATGAGCAGTTCTTC. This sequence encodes CASSLGLWDRLGNEQFF.

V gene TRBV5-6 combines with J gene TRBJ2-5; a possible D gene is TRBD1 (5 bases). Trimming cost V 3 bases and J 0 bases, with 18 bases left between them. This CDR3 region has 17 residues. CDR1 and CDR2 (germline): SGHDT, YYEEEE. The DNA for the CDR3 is TGTGCCAGCAGCTCCCTGACAGCCGGATGGTACCAAGAGACCCAGTACTTC. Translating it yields CASSSLTAGWYQETQYF.

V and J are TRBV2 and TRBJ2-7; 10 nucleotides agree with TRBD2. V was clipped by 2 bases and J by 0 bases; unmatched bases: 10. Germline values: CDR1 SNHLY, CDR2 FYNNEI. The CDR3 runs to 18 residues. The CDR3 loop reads CASSELGLAVMSSYEQYF. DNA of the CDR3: TGTGCCAGCAGTGAACTTGGACTAGCGGTGATGAGCTCCTACGAGCAGTACTTC. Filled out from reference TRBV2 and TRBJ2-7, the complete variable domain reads EPEVTQTPSHQVTQMGQEVILRCVPISNHLYFYWYRQILGQKVEFLVSFYNNEISEKSEIFDDQFSVERPDGSNFTLKIRSTKLEDSAMYFCASSELGLAVMSSYEQYFGPGTRLTVT.

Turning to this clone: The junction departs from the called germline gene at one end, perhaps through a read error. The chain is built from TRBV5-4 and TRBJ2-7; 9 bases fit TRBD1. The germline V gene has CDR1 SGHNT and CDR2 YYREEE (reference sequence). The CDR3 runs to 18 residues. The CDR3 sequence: CASSQGALTGGHTYEQYF. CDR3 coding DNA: TGCGCCAGCAGCCAAGGGGCCCTAACAGGGGGCCATACCTACGAGCAGTACTTC.

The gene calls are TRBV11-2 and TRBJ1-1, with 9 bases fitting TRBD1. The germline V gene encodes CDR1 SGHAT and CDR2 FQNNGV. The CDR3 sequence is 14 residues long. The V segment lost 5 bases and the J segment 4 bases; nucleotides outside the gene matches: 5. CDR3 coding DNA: TGTGCCAGCAGCAGGGACAGGGTTGGCACTGAAGCTTTCTTT. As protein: CASSRDRVGTEAFF.

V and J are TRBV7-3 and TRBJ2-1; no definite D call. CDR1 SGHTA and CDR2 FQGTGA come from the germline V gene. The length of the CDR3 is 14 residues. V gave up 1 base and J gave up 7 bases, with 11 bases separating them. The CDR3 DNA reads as TGTGCCAGCAGCTTAAATGGCAGAGCAAATGAGCAGTTCTTC. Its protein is CASSLNGRANEQFF.